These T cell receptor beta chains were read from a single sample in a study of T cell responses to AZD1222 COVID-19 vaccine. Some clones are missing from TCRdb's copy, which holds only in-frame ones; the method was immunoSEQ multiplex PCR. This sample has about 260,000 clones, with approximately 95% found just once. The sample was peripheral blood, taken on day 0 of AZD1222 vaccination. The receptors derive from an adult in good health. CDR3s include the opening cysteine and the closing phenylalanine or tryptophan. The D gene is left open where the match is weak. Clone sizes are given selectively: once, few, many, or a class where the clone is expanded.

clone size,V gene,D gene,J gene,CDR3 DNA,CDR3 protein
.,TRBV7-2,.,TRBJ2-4,TGTGCCAGCAGCTTCGGGTTGGCCAAAAACATTCAGTACTTC,CASSFGLAKNIQYF
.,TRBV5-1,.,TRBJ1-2,TGCGCCAGCAGGGCTAACTATGGCTACACCTTC,CASRANYGYTF
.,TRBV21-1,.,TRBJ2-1,TGTGCCAGCAGCAAAGCGCTCAAGGGGCGAGGGGGATCCTACAATGAGCAGTTCTTC,CASSKALKGRGGSYNEQFF
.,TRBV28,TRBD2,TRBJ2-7,TGTGCCAGCAGTTTATCCAAGGGACTAGCGGGGGGGTACGAGCAGTACTTC,CASSLSKGLAGGYEQYF
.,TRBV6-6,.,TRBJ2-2,TGTGCCAGCAGTTTGCGGGACCCCGAGGTCGGGGAGCTGTTTTTT,CASSLRDPEVGELFF
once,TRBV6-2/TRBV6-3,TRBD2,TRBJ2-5,TGTGCCAGCAGTTACGGTAGCGGGGCCCAAGAGACCCAGTACTTC,CASSYGSGAQETQYF
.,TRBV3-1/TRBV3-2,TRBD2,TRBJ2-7,TGTGCCAGCAGCCATTCAGCGGGAGGCTCCTACGAGCAGTACTTC,CASSHSAGGSYEQYF
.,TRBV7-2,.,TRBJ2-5,TGTGCCAGCAGCTTAGGGACGGCACTCCAAGAGACCCAGTACTTC,CASSLGTALQETQYF
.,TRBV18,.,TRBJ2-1,TGTGCCAGCTCACCACGGGGAGGGGGTGAGCAGTTCTTC,CASSPRGGGEQFF
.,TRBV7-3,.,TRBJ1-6,TGTGCCAGCAGCGCCACCGGGGGCTATAATTCACCCCTCCACTTT,CASSATGGYNSPLHF
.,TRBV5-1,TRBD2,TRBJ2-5,TGCGCCAGCAGCTCTCTCGCGGGAGGGGAAGAGACCCAGTACTTC,CASSSLAGGEETQYF